The sequence of this TCR beta chain was determined in a study of T cells after yellow fever vaccination. The study's findings and limits: A small share of clonotypes appeared in both CD4 and CD8 compartments.

Germline CDR1 and CDR2: MGHDK and SYGVNS. V dropped 4 bases and J dropped 5 bases, with 6 bases sitting between them. The CDR3 is made up of 11 amino acids. This clonotype turned up a few times. Antigen unknown. Via MiXCR, TCRdb re-called the 5' RACE reads, giving one row per CDR3 protein. This table holds 250,000 or so distinct CDR3 sequences, more than 6.5% found once. Sequencing used CD4+ T cells sorted from PBMCs, obtained on the day of the yellow fever booster vaccination. V gene TRBV25-1 combines with J gene TRBJ2-7; D not certain. The receptor comes from a man in his thirties or forties who received the YFV17D yellow fever vaccine. The CDR3 region is CASSVGHEQYF. DNA of the CDR3: TGTGCCAGCAGTGTAGGGCACGAGCAGTACTTC.